This T cell receptor (beta chain) came from a study of blood T cell repertoires in COVID-19. Study overall: Sample material is recorded as cDNA or gDNA derived from T cells, B-cell-depleted T cells, or PBMCs.

In the source study's methods: From reference gene primer amplification, estimates of nucleated cell counts were derived. Here immunoSEQ multiplex PCR was the method, and the copy in TCRdb shows in-frame clones only, minus some. D and trimming come from the DNA, and the V and J calls and clone size come from that table. The data contain more than 200,000 clones, over 70% of them singletons. This clone has just a few counts. The CDR3 runs to 13 residues. The V gene's germline CDR1 is KGHSH and CDR2 LQKENI. V lost 3 bases to trimming and J lost 11 bases, with 16 bases between them. Sequencing input: peripheral blood. This receptor was identified in a woman aged 50 to 60 with acute or convalescent COVID-19. The rearrangement joins TRBV18 to TRBJ1-1; D possibly corresponds to TRBD1 (5 bases). This CDR3 is CASSPRQQEEAFF. CDR3 bases: TGTGCCAGCTCACCCCGCCAACAGGAAGAGGCTTTCTTT.